This T cell receptor beta chain appears in the sequencing data of a study of radiotherapy plus CTLA-4 blockade in lung cancer. Study context: For approximately 19% of patients, objective responses occurred, and 30% to 35% had disease control.

This table comes from immunoSEQ multiplex PCR, and its TCRdb copy is limited to in-frame clones, with some not included. The repertoire holds roughly 58,000 clones, with around 80% as singletons. The receptor comes from a human donor with non-small cell lung cancer whose response to radiotherapy plus ipilimumab could not be evaluated. The sequenced sample was peripheral blood, obtained from a patient treated with radiotherapy plus ipilimumab.

The CDR3 loop reads CASSEDRDGHEQFF. CDR3 DNA: TGTGCCAGCAGCGAGGACAGGGACGGGCATGAGCAGTTCTTC. The chain is built from TRBV7-7 and TRBJ2-1; 8 bases line up with TRBD1. CDR1 and CDR2 from the germline V gene are SSHAT and FNYEAQ (reference sequence). CDR3 length: 14 residues. V was pared by 5 bases and J by 8 bases, with 8 bases of the junction left unmatched.